Only one count was recorded for the clone carrying this T cell receptor beta chain. This CDR3 is built from 14 residues. The ends were cut back, 3 bases at V and 10 bases at J, with 13 bases in the middle. CDR1 and CDR2 (germline): KGHSH, LQKENI. The data were taken from a study of cytomegalovirus exposure and HLA in healthy donors. As for the study in general: Genetic ancestry analysis placed about 84% of the 400 or so donors that were genotyped in the Caucasian-associated cluster.

In the PCR, 60 Vbeta and 13 Jbeta primers were used. Using immunoSEQ multiplex PCR, the repertoire was profiled, and TCRdb retains in-frame clones only, with some absent. The table has about 150,000 clones, more than 75% seen once. Sequences were obtained from PBMCs. J is TRBJ1-6 and V is TRBV18; possibly TRBD1 for D (6 bases). The source is a woman aged 40 to 50 in good health and CMV-seropositive. The CDR3 reads CASSPGQLISPLHF. CDR3 DNA: TGTGCCAGCTCACCCGGACAGTTAATCTCACCCCTCCACTTT.